These 26 T cell receptor beta chains share one sample of origin, sequenced in a study of blood T cell repertoires in COVID-19. The table came from immunoSEQ multiplex PCR; TCRdb's copy has only in-frame clones and leaves some out. The data hold about 430,000 clones, with around nine tenths observed a single time. Sample: PBMCs or T cells enriched from blood (not recorded which). These receptor sequences come from a woman aged 18-35 years who had been exposed to COVID-19.

This chain joins TRBV18 and TRBJ1-5; TRBD1 might be the D (5 bases). Trimming took 10 bases from V and 5 from J, leaving 24 bases between them. The CDR3 spans 16 residues. Germline V gene sequence: CDR1 KGHSH, CDR2 LQKENI. This CDR3 is CAKVPPRDGGDQPQHF. The CDR3 DNA sequence: TGTGCCAAGGTCCCACCCCGGGACGGCGGGGATCAGCCCCAGCATTTT.

The chain recombines TRBV7-2 with TRBJ1-2; the D gene is possibly TRBD1 (5 bases). Trimming stripped 5 bases from V and 8 bases from J, with 21 bases between. Per the germline V gene, CDR1 is SGHTA and CDR2 is FQGNSA. CDR3 length equals 15 residues. CDR3 protein: CASSLVGQGGAGYTF. The DNA for the CDR3 is TGTGCCAGCAGCCTCGTGGGCCAGGGAGGTGCAGGCTACACCTTC.

The chain employs TRBV9 and TRBJ1-2; D is unclear. The CDR3 is 14 residues long. V was trimmed by 4 bases and J by 5 bases, leaving 15 bases between them. Looked up from germline, CDR1 is SGDLS and CDR2 is YYNGEE. The CDR3 sequence: CASSSGPGDYGYTF. For the CDR3, the DNA is TGTGCCAGCAGCTCCGGGCCCGGGGATTATGGCTACACCTTC.

The rearrangement joins TRBV9 to TRBJ2-2, with a tentative D call TRBD2 (6 bases). Germline-derived CDR1 and CDR2 are SGDLS and YYNGEE. V was clipped by 0 bases and J by 2 bases, with 8 bases between them. This CDR3 region has 15 residues. The CDR3 loop reads CASSVEGGNTGELFF. CDR3 bases: TGTGCCAGCAGCGTAGAGGGAGGTAACACCGGGGAGCTGTTTTTT. Drawing the rest from reference TRBV9 and TRBJ2-2, the complete variable domain is DSGVTQTPKHLITATGQRVTLRCSPRSGDLSVYWYQQSLDQGLQFLIQYYNGEERAKGNILERFSAQQFPDLHSELNLSSLELGDSALYFCASSVEGGNTGELFFGEGSRLTVL.

The chain joins TRBV9 to TRBJ2-1, with D tentatively TRBD2 (6 bases). The germline gives CDR1 SGDLS, CDR2 YYNGEE. There are 15 residues in the CDR3. V was trimmed by 0 bases and J by 7 bases, leaving 14 bases between them. CDR3 sequence reads: CASSVGRGDENEQFF. In DNA, the CDR3 is TGTGCCAGCAGCGTAGGGAGGGGCGACGAGAATGAGCAGTTCTTC.

This chain uses TRBV7-2 with TRBJ1-2; 7 nucleotides align to TRBD1. Per germline, CDR1 SGHTA and CDR2 FQGNSA. V was clipped by 4 bases and J by 7 bases; unmatched bases: 9. CDR3 length: 14 residues. The CDR3 protein is CASSSRQGEGGYTF. CDR3 nucleotide sequence: TGTGCCAGCAGCTCAAGACAGGGCGAGGGTGGCTACACCTTC.

Worth noting for this clone: The same CDR3 also results from other DNA sequences found in this sample. The genes are TRBV27 and TRBJ2-5; 8 nucleotides match TRBD1. The CDR3 has 14 amino acids. The ends lost 2 bases at V and 5 bases at J; junction bases unmatched: 4. Germline CDR1 and CDR2: MNHEY and SMNVEV (reference sequence). The CDR3 DNA sequence: TGTGCCAGCAGTTTAGGAACAGGGGGGGAGACCCAGTACTTC. This translates into CASSLGTGGETQYF.

The rearrangement links TRBV10-1 to TRBJ2-1, with TRBD2 matching 13 bases. V lost 2 bases, J lost 8 bases, and 9 bases stayed unmatched. CDR1 WNHNN and CDR2 SYGVQD come from the germline V gene (reference sequence). The CDR3 loop spans 17 amino acids. This chain's CDR3 is CASSEIPLAGGMDEQFF. The DNA of the CDR3 is TGCGCCAGCAGTGAGATACCACTAGCGGGAGGGATGGATGAGCAGTTCTTC.

The chain has TRBV11-3 and TRBJ1-1; D ambiguous. V was trimmed by 6 bases and J by 3 bases, leaving 26 bases between them. The CDR3 length is 18 residues. The V gene's germline CDR1 is SGHNT and CDR2 YENEEA. CDR3 sequence reads: CASRPWSVWSEWDTEAFF. The CDR3 DNA sequence: TGTGCCAGCAGACCATGGTCCGTATGGAGCGAGTGGGACACTGAAGCTTTCTTT.

J is TRBJ2-5 and V is TRBV4-1; 9 bases align to TRBD1. This CDR3 is 16 amino acids long. Germline lookup yields CDR1 MGHRA and CDR2 YSYEKL. Trimming removed 4 bases from V and 4 bases from J; junction bases left unmatched: 10. This chain's CDR3 is CASSPSPGQGPETQYF. In nucleotides, the CDR3 is TGCGCCAGCAGCCCCTCGCCGGGACAGGGTCCAGAGACCCAGTACTTC.

This clone was counted between two and nine times. The chain combines TRBV5-1 with TRBJ1-6; D ambiguous. V dropped 0 bases and J dropped 9 bases, with 10 bases sitting between them. The germline V gene has CDR1 SGHRS and CDR2 YFSETQ. The CDR3 spans 14 residues. The CDR3 DNA is TGCGCCAGCAGCTTGGTTGGAGGTTTTTCACCCCTCCACTTT. The encoded protein is CASSLVGGFSPLHF. Full variable domain (missing parts from reference TRBV5-1 and TRBJ1-6): KAGVTQTPRYLIKTRGQQVTLSCSPISGHRSVSWYQQTPGQGLQFLFEYFSETQRNKGNFPGRFSGRQFSNSRSEMNVSTLELGDSALYLCASSLVGGFSPLHFGNGTRLTVT.

To note about this clone: The sample carries other DNA sequences with the same CDR3. The chain is built from TRBV7-3 and TRBJ1-6; 11 nucleotides agree with TRBD1. V lost 4 bases, J lost 9 bases, and 2 bases stayed unmatched. Germline CDR1 is SGHTA and CDR2 is FQGTGA. The CDR3 totals 14 residues. The CDR3 loop is CASSSGTGGSPLHF. For the CDR3, the DNA is TGTGCCAGCAGCTCCGGGACAGGGGGTTCACCCCTCCACTTT.

The chain employs TRBV24-1 and TRBJ2-5; 8 nucleotides align to TRBD1. Unmatched junction bases numbered 9, after V lost 3 bases and J lost 7 bases. Germline V CDR1 and CDR2: KGHDR, SFDVKD. CDR3 length: 15 amino acids. The CDR3 is CATSDPRTGWGTQYF. The DNA of the CDR3 is TGTGCCACCAGTGATCCCCGGACAGGGTGGGGGACCCAGTACTTC.

The chain has TRBV10-3 and TRBJ2-7; TRBD1 matches 7 bases. The length of the CDR3 is 14 residues. V lost 11 bases, J lost 5 bases, and 15 bases stayed unmatched. Germline CDR1 is ENHRY and CDR2 is SYGVKD. CDR3 DNA: TGTGCCTCATCCAGCCGGCAGGGGGTCCACGAGCAGTACTTC. Translated: CASSSRQGVHEQYF.

This sequence joins TRBV28 and TRBJ2-7, with D maybe TRBD1 (5 bases). The ends were cut back, 4 bases at V and 4 bases at J, with 14 bases in the middle. The CDR3 is 14 amino acids. Per the germline V gene, CDR1 is MDHEN and CDR2 is SYDVKM. CDR3 loop: CASSSTLQVYEQYF. CDR3 coding DNA: TGTGCCAGCAGTTCAACCTTACAGGTTTACGAGCAGTACTTC.

The chain carries TRBV3-1 (or the pseudogene TRBV3-2) and TRBJ1-2, with 8 bases matching TRBD1. Looked up from germline, CDR1 is LGHDT and CDR2 is YNNKEL (reference sequence). The CDR3 loop spans 14 amino acids. V was pared by 1 base and J by 8 bases, with 6 bases of the junction left unmatched. The CDR3 bases are TGTGCCAGCAGCCAAGGTGACAGGGGTCGAGGCTACACCTTC. Translation: CASSQGDRGRGYTF.

This clone was picked up a small number of times. This chain connects TRBV27 to TRBJ1-6; 7 bases line up with TRBD1. The CDR3 has 16 amino acids. With V trimmed by 5 bases and J by 9 bases, 13 bases remained unmatched. The V gene's germline CDR1 is MNHEY and CDR2 SMNVEV (reference sequence). Here the CDR3 reads CASSLGVGRGSSPLHF. In DNA, the CDR3 is TGTGCCAGCAGTCTGGGGGTTGGCAGGGGGAGTTCACCCCTCCACTTT.

This rearrangement joins TRBV7-2 to TRBJ2-5; TRBD1 is a possible D gene (5 bases). Trimming removed 1 base from V and 2 bases from J, with 8 bases in between. In germline, CDR1 is SGHTA, CDR2 FQGNSA. The CDR3 length is 14 residues. DNA for the CDR3: TGTGCCAGCAGCTTAGGGTGGACACAAGAGACCCAGTACTTC. Its protein is CASSLGWTQETQYF. The full variable domain, with the rest looked up from reference TRBV7-2 and TRBJ2-5, is GAGVSQSPSNKVTEKGKDVELRCDPISGHTALYWYRQSLGQGLEFLIYFQGNSAPDKSGLPSDRFSAERTGGSVSTLTIQRTQQEDSAVYLCASSLGWTQETQYFGPGTRLLVL.

This chain joins TRBV6-5 and TRBJ2-1; D unresolved. The CDR3 covers 12 residues. Trimming cost V 4 bases and J 3 bases, with 4 bases left between them. CDR1 is MNHEY and CDR2 is SVGAGI in the germline V gene. The CDR3 loop is CASSSNYNEQFF. CDR3 nucleotides: TGTGCCAGCAGTTCCAACTACAATGAGCAGTTCTTC.

CDR3: CASSARDRDIPPQHF. The CDR3 bases are TGTGCCAGCAGCGCAAGAGACAGGGATATTCCGCCCCAGCATTTT. The chain has TRBV9 and TRBJ1-5; 7 positions match TRBD1. There are 15 residues in the CDR3. From germline, CDR1 is SGDLS and CDR2 YYNGEE. V dropped 3 bases and J dropped 9; count of bases not matched to a gene: 12. The full variable domain, with the rest looked up from reference TRBV9 and TRBJ1-5, is DSGVTQTPKHLITATGQRVTLRCSPRSGDLSVYWYQQSLDQGLQFLIQYYNGEERAKGNILERFSAQQFPDLHSELNLSSLELGDSALYFCASSARDRDIPPQHFGDGTRLSIL.

This sequence joins TRBV4-1 and TRBJ1-5; TRBD1 matches 8 bases. Germline V gene sequence: CDR1 MGHRA, CDR2 YSYEKL. With V trimmed by 2 bases and J by 1 base, 4 bases remained unmatched. The CDR3 has 16 amino acids. Written as DNA, the CDR3 is TGCGCCAGCAGCCAACTGACAGGGGTCAGCAATCAGCCCCAGCATTTT. As protein: CASSQLTGVSNQPQHF.

The V and J genes are TRBV5-4 and TRBJ2-5; 7 bases align to TRBD2. The V gene's germline CDR1 is SGHNT and CDR2 YYREEE (reference sequence). V dropped 0 bases and J dropped 1; count of bases not matched to a gene: 3. This CDR3 region has 15 residues. The CDR3 loop reads CASSLGAGPQETQYF. The CDR3 nucleotides are TGTGCCAGCAGCTTGGGAGCGGGACCCCAAGAGACCCAGTACTTC.

The chain is built from TRBV6-5 and TRBJ2-7, with D possibly TRBD2 on 5 matching bases. Germline CDR1 is MNHEY and CDR2 is SVGAGI. Trimming removed 0 bases at V and 5 bases at J, with 11 bases between. CDR3 length equals 14 residues. Written as DNA, the CDR3 is TGTGCCAGCAGTTACTCCTCTTCCGGGGACGAGCAGTACTTC. This gives the protein CASSYSSSGDEQYF.

The genes are TRBV28 and TRBJ2-2, with a tentative D call TRBD2 (5 bases). V shed 5 bases and J shed 3 bases, with 13 bases lying between them. From germline, CDR1 is MDHEN and CDR2 SYDVKM. CDR3 length equals 15 residues. CDR3 DNA: TGTGCCAGCAGTCTCGGAGGAAGAGACACCGGGGAGCTGTTTTTT. Translating gives CASSLGGRDTGELFF.

To note about this clone: Other DNA sequences from this sample encode an identical CDR3 as well. The genes are TRBV7-9 and TRBJ2-3, with no clear D. V was clipped by 0 bases and J by 0 bases, with 4 bases between them. CDR1 is SEHNR and CDR2 is FQNEAQ in the germline V gene (reference sequence). The CDR3 spans 14 residues. CDR3 sequence reads: CASSLAISTDTQYF. CDR3 DNA: TGTGCCAGCAGCTTAGCTATTAGCACAGATACGCAGTATTTT.

The chain employs TRBV13 and TRBJ2-3, with 7 bases that match TRBD2. The germline CDR1 and CDR2 sequences are PRHDT and FYEKMQ (reference sequence). V lost 5 bases, J lost 6 bases, and 5 bases stayed unmatched. The CDR3 consists of 13 residues. The CDR3 DNA is TGTGCCAGCAGCCCGAACGGGAGGGATACGCAGTATTTT. It codes for CASSPNGRDTQYF.